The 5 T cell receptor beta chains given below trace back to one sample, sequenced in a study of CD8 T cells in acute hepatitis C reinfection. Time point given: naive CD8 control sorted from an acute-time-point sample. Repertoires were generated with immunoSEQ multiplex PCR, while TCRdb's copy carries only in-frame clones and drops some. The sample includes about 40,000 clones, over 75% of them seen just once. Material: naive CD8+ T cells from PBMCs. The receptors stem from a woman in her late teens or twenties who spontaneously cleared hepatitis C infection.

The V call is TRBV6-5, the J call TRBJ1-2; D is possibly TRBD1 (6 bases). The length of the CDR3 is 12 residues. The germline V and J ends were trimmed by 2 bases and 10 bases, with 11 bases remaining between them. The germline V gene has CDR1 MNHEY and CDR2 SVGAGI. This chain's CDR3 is CASSYTGHIYTF. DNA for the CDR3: TGTGCCAGCAGTTACACGGGACATATCTACACCTTC.

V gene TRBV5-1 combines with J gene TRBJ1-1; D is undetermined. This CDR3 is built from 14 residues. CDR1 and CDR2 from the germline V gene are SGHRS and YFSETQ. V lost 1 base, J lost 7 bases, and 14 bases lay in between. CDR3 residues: CASSLYMGSLEAFF. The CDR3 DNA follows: TGCGCCAGCAGCTTGTATATGGGGAGCCTTGAAGCTTTCTTT.

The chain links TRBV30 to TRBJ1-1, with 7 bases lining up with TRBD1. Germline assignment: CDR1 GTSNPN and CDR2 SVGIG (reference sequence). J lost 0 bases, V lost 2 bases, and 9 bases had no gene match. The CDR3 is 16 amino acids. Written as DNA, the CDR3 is TGTGCCTGGAGTCAACCTTCAGGGACAGTGAACACTGAAGCTTTCTTT. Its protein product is CAWSQPSGTVNTEAFF.

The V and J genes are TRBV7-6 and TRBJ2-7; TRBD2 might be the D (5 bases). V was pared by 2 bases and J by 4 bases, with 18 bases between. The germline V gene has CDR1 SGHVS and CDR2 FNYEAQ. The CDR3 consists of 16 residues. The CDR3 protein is CASSLRGREGLYEQYF. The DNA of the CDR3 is TGTGCCAGCAGCTTACGGGGTAGGGAAGGCCTATACGAGCAGTACTTC. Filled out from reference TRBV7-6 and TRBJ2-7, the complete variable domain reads GAGVSQSPRYKVTKRGQDVALRCDPISGHVSLYWYRQALGQGPEFLTYFNYEAQQDKSGLPNDRFSAERPEGSISTLTIQRTEQRDSAMYRCASSLRGREGLYEQYFGPGTRLTVT.

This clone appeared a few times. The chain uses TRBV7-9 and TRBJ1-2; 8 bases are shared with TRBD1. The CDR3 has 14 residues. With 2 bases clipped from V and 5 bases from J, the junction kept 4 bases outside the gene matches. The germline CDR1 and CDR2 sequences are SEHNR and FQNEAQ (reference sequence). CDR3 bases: TGTGCCAGCAGCTTAAACAGGGGGGGATATGGCTACACCTTC. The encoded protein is CASSLNRGGYGYTF.